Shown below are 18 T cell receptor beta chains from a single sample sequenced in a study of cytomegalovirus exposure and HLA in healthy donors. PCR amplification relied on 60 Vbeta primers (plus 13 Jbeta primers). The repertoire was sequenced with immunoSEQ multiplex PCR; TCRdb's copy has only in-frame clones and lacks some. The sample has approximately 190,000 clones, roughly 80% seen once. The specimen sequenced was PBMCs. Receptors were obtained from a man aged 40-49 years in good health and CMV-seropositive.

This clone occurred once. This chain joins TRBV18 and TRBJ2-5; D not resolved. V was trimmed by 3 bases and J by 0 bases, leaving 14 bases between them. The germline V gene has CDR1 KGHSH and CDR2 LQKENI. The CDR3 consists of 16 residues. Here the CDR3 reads CASSPLDKPNQETQYF. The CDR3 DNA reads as TGTGCCAGCTCACCCCTAGATAAACCTAACCAAGAGACCCAGTACTTC.

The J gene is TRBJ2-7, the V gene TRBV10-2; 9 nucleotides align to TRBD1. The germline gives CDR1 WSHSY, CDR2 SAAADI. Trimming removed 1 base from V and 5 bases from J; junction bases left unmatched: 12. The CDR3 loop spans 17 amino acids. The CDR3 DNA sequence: TGCGCCAGCAGTGAGTGGGGAGGAGGGACAGGGAAAGACGAGCAGTACTTC. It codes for CASSEWGGGTGKDEQYF.

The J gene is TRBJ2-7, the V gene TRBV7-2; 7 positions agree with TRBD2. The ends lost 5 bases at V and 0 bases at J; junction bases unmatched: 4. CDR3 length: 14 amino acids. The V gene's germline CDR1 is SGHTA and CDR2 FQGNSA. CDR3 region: CASSARDYSYEQYF. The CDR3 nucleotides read TGTGCCAGCAGCGCCCGGGACTACTCCTACGAGCAGTACTTC.

The DNA of the CDR3 is TGTGCCAGCAGCTTATCTACGGACTTAAATCCGTACACAGATACGCAGTATTTT. Amino acid sequence: CASSLSTDLNPYTDTQYF. V gene TRBV7-2 combines with J gene TRBJ2-3, with D maybe TRBD2 (5 bases). V lost 2 bases to trimming and J lost 2 bases, with 20 bases between them. Germline loops: CDR1 SGHTA, CDR2 FQGNSA. This CDR3 is 18 amino acids long.

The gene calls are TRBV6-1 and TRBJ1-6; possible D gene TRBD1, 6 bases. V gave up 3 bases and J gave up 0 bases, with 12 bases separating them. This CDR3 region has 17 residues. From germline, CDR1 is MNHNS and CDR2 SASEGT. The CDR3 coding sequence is TGTGCCAGCAGTGATTTTGGACAGAGCTCCTATAATTCACCCCTCCACTTT. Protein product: CASSDFGQSSYNSPLHF.

CDR3 loop: CASSFTGTEQFF. DNA of the CDR3: TGTGCCAGCAGCTTTACAGGGACTGAGCAGTTCTTC. The chain links TRBV7-6 to TRBJ2-1; possibly TRBD1 for D (6 bases). Trimming took off 3 bases at V and 9 bases at J, with 9 bases between the two ends. The V gene's germline CDR1 is SGHVS and CDR2 FNYEAQ. The CDR3 sequence is 12 residues long.

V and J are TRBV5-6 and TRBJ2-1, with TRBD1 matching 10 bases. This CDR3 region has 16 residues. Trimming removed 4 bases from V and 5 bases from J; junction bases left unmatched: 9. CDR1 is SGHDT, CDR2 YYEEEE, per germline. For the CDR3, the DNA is TGTGCCAGCAGCGCTCAAGGGACAGGGGAGAACAATGAGCAGTTCTTC. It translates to CASSAQGTGENNEQFF.

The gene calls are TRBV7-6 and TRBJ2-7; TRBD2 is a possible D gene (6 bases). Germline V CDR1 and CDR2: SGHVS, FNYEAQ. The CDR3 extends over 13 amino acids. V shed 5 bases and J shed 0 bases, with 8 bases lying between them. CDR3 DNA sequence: TGTGCCAGCAGCGGGGGGAGCTCCTACGAGCAGTACTTC. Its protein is CASSGGSSYEQYF.

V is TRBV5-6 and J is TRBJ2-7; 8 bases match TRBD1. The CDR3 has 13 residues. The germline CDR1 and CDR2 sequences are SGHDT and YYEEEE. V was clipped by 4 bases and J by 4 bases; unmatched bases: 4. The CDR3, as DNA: TGTGCCAGCAGCACGGACAGGGAATACGAGCAGTACTTC. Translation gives CASSTDREYEQYF.

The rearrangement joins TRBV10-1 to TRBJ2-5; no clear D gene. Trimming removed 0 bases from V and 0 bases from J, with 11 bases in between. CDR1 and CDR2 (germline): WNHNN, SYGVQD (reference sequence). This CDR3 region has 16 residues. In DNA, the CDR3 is TGCGCCAGCAGTGAGTCTAATTTGGAGTACCAAGAGACCCAGTACTTC. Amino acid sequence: CASSESNLEYQETQYF.

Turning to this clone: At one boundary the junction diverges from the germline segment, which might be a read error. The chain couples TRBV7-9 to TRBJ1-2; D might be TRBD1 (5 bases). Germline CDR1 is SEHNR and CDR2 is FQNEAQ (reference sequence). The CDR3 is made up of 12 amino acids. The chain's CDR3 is CSSSDDSYGYTF. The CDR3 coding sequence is TGTTCCAGCAGCGACGACAGCTATGGCTACACCTTC.

The CDR3 loop reads CASSQVAGGVNEQFF. In DNA, the CDR3 is TGCGCCAGCAGCCAAGTTGCGGGGGGGGTGAATGAGCAGTTCTTC. This chain joins TRBV4-3 and TRBJ2-1; TRBD2 aligns across 9 bases. J gave up 7 bases and V 1 base, and 5 bases lay outside the gene matches. The CDR3 runs to 15 residues. Germline CDR1 reads LGHNA; CDR2 reads YSLEER.

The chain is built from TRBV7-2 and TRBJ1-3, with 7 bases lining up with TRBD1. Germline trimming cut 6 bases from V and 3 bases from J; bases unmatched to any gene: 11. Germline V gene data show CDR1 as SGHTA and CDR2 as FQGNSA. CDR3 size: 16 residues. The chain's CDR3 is CASSLIGTAVGNTIYF. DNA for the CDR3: TGTGCCAGCAGTCTCATAGGGACAGCCGTTGGAAACACCATATATTTT.

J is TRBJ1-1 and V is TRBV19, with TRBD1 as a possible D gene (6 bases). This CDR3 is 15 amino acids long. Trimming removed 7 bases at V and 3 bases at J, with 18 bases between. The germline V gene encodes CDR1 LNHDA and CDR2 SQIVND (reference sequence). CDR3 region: CASIPGGQRDTEAFF. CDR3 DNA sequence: TGTGCCAGTATTCCCGGGGGGCAAAGGGACACTGAAGCTTTCTTT.

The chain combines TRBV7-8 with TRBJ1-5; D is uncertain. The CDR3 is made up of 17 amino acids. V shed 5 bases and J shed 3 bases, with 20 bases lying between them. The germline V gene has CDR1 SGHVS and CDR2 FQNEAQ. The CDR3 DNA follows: TGTGCCAGCAGCCAACGCAATGCAGCGCGGGACAATCAGCCCCAGCATTTT. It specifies CASSQRNAARDNQPQHF.

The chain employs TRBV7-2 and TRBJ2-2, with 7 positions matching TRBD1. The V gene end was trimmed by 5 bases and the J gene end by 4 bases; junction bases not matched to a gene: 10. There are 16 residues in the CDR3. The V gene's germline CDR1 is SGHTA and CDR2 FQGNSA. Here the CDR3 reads CASSPSRDSITGELFF. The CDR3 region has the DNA TGTGCCAGCAGCCCGTCCCGGGACAGTATCACCGGGGAGCTGTTTTTT.

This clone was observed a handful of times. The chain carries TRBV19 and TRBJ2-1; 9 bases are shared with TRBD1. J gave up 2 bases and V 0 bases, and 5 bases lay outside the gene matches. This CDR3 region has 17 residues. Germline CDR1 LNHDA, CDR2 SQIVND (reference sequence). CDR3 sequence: CASSIDTTGGPYNEQFF. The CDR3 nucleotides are TGTGCCAGTAGTATAGACACGACAGGGGGACCCTACAATGAGCAGTTCTTC.

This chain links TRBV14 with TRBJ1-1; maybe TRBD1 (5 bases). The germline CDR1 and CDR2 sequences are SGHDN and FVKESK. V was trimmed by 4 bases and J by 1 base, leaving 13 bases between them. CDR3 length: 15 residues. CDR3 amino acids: CASSPARGRNTEAFF. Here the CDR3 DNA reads TGTGCCAGCAGCCCAGCCCGGGGGAGGAACACTGAAGCTTTCTTT.